Listed here are 30 T cell receptor beta chains from one sample, sequenced in a study of CXCR3-negative and CXCR3-positive naive CD8 T cells. Findings and limits, study-wide: CXCR3-positive naive cells had TRB CDR3s that were more hydrophobic than CXCR3-negative naive cells had.

Researchers prepared the TRB cDNA libraries using 5' RACE with UMI labels. TCRdb re-called the 5' RACE reads; every CDR3 protein appears as one record, without DNA. This sample carries over 150,000 distinct CDR3 sequences, with less than 0.55% going to the ten biggest clones. No antigen has been assigned to these receptors. Sample: naive CXCR3+ CD8+ T cells from blood. Subset: CD45RO-CCR7+CD27+CD95- naive CD8+ T cells expressing CXCR3 (TNR3+). These receptor sequences come from a human donor in good health. Some clones in this sample may be carry-over from other donors' samples.

The V gene is TRBV20-1, the J gene TRBJ2-5; TCRdb indicates TRBD2, and absent DNA this call remains unverified. The germline V gene encodes CDR1 DFQATT and CDR2 SNEGSKA (reference sequence). There are 16 residues in the CDR3. The CDR3 loop is CSAPRSRTSGQETQYF.

The chain carries TRBV7-9 and TRBJ2-1; TCRdb indicates TRBD1, and absent DNA this call remains unverified. Germline V gives CDR1 SEHNR, CDR2 FQNEAQ (reference sequence). The CDR3 has 14 amino acids. The CDR3 region is CASSSGQALYEQFF.

This chain links TRBV4-3 with TRBJ1-2. This CDR3 comprises 15 residues. Germline CDR1 is LGHNA and CDR2 is YSLEER. The CDR3 reads CASSQGSGAVYGYTF.

The rearrangement joins TRBV5-7 to TRBJ2-2. TRBV5-7 is recorded as an ORF, its role being uncertain. The CDR3 totals 17 residues. CDR3 residues: CASSLAYSTVNTGELFF.

The V gene is TRBV7-9, the J gene TRBJ1-1; checking the TCRdb D call of TRBD1 is not possible without DNA. Germline V gives CDR1 SEHNR, CDR2 FQNEAQ (reference sequence). The CDR3 has 14 amino acids. CDR3 residues: CASSLYLGVAEAFF.

V gene TRBV28 combines with J gene TRBJ2-2. Germline CDR1 MDHEN, CDR2 SYDVKM. This CDR3 has 14 amino acids. CDR3 amino acids: CASSPRTNTGELFF.

The V gene is TRBV2, the J gene TRBJ1-5; TCRdb's D call, TRBD1, is unchecked because there is no DNA. Germline V gives CDR1 SNHLY, CDR2 FYNNEI. The CDR3 totals 15 residues. The CDR3 loop reads CASLKSRESNQPQHF.

The chain is built from TRBV5-8 and TRBJ2-2. Germline CDR1 SGHTS, CDR2 YDEGEE. This CDR3 is built from 13 residues. The CDR3: CASSLIPTGELFF.

The V and J genes are TRBV5-6 and TRBJ2-5; as DNA is missing, the TRBD1 call by TCRdb cannot be tested. CDR1 is SGHDT, CDR2 YYEEEE, per germline. This CDR3 contains 15 residues. This CDR3 reads CASSDRVKERVAQYF.

The chain carries TRBV12-3 or TRBV12-4 and TRBJ2-7; without DNA, the TCRdb call of TRBD1 cannot be checked. This CDR3 is built from 14 residues. The CDR3 is CASRLGQGAYEQYF.

This rearrangement joins TRBV28 to TRBJ2-3; lacking DNA, the TRBD2 call made by TCRdb goes unchecked. Germline values: CDR1 MDHEN, CDR2 SYDVKM. CDR3 length: 13 amino acids. This CDR3 is CASSPAGSDTQYF.

CDR3 sequence: CASSLVYARSYEQYF. The J gene is TRBJ2-7, the V gene TRBV11-2. This CDR3 contains 15 residues. Germline CDR1 SGHAT, CDR2 FQNNGV.

V gene TRBV27 combines with J gene TRBJ2-1. Germline V gene lookup returns CDR1 MNHEY and CDR2 SMNVEV (reference sequence). This CDR3 is 14 amino acids long. This CDR3 is CASSFTYSYNEQFF.

The chain has TRBV28 and TRBJ2-7; TCRdb lists TRBD1, though no DNA is available to test this call. CDR1 is MDHEN, CDR2 SYDVKM, per germline. The length of the CDR3 is 14 residues. CDR3 protein: CARKSQGTSYEQYF. The complete variable domain, with remaining parts taken from reference TRBV28 and TRBJ2-7, reads DVKVTQSSRYLVKRTGEKVFLECVQDMDHENMFWYRQDPGLGLRLIYFSYDVKMKEKGDIPEGYSVSREKKERFSLILESASTNQTSMYLCARKSQGTSYEQYFGPGTRLTVT.

CDR3 sequence reads: CSASSDPGGYNEQFF. The chain is built from TRBV20-1 and TRBJ2-1; TCRdb designates TRBD1, a call that cannot be tested without DNA. Per the germline V gene, CDR1 is DFQATT and CDR2 is SNEGSKA (reference sequence). The CDR3 runs to 15 residues.

This chain links TRBV4-3 with TRBJ2-7. Germline V lookup: CDR1 LGHNA, CDR2 YSLEER. This CDR3 is 13 amino acids long. The CDR3 sequence: CASSTGFSYEQYF.

The rearrangement links TRBV7-6 to TRBJ2-3. This CDR3 has 16 residues. Germline V gives CDR1 SGHVS, CDR2 FNYEAQ. The CDR3 is CASSFSAGIVADTQYF.

This rearrangement joins TRBV20-1 to TRBJ1-5. CDR1 is DFQATT, CDR2 SNEGSKA, per germline (reference sequence). The CDR3 totals 13 residues. The CDR3 reads CSALGGKNQPQHF.

The chain joins TRBV5-6 to TRBJ2-2. CDR3 size: 13 residues. Per germline, CDR1 SGHDT and CDR2 YYEEEE. The CDR3 region is CASSLEGTGELFF.

V gene TRBV7-9 combines with J gene TRBJ2-3; TCRdb's D gene call, TRBD2, goes unchecked for lack of DNA. CDR1 SEHNR and CDR2 FQNEAQ come from the germline V gene (reference sequence). This CDR3 has 17 amino acids. CDR3 sequence reads: CASSPPSGLPKTNTQYF.

The V and J genes are TRBV27 and TRBJ2-7; with no DNA, the TCRdb D assignment of TRBD1 cannot be verified. Germline V gene sequence: CDR1 MNHEY, CDR2 SMNVEV (reference sequence). This CDR3 spans 13 amino acids. This chain's CDR3 is CASSSTVTYEQYF.

The chain combines TRBV11-2 with TRBJ2-5. There are 14 residues in the CDR3. Germline CDR1 is SGHAT and CDR2 is FQNNGV. Here the CDR3 reads CASSLDGSMQTQYF.

The genes are TRBV5-1 and TRBJ2-2; TCRdb calls TRBD1, which cannot be checked without DNA. CDR1 and CDR2 from the germline V gene are SGHRS and YFSETQ. The CDR3 has 15 residues. The CDR3: CASSPGQRNTGELFF.

This rearrangement joins TRBV19 to TRBJ2-7; the D call of TRBD2 rests on TCRdb alone, since no DNA is present to check it. The CDR3 length is 16 residues. Germline V lookup: CDR1 LNHDA, CDR2 SQIVND (reference sequence). CDR3 residues: CASSTQGLAGLHEQYF.

V and J are TRBV7-8 and TRBJ2-3; the TRBD2 assignment by TCRdb is unverifiable without DNA. This CDR3 is 15 amino acids long. Germline V gene sequence: CDR1 SGHVS, CDR2 FQNEAQ. CDR3 loop: CASRYGPSGADTQYF.

The chain recombines TRBV29-1 with TRBJ2-5. The CDR3 runs to 17 residues. Germline V CDR1 and CDR2: SQVTM, ANQGSEA. This CDR3 reads CSVEGGSQLGSQETQYF.

The chain has TRBV21-1 and TRBJ2-3; TCRdb calls TRBD2, which cannot be checked without DNA. TRBV21-1 is a known pseudogene. CDR3 size: 14 residues. This CDR3 reads CAILLAGLTDTQYF.

The CDR3 here is CASSLGTGTNNEQFF. V is TRBV7-3 and J is TRBJ2-1; as DNA is missing, the TRBD2 call by TCRdb cannot be tested. The CDR3 consists of 15 residues. Germline V gene sequence: CDR1 SGHTA, CDR2 FQGTGA. The full variable domain, with the rest looked up from reference TRBV7-3 and TRBJ2-1, is GAGVSQTPSNKVTEKGKYVELRCDPISGHTALYWYRQSLGQGPEFLIYFQGTGAADDSGLPNDRFFAVRPEGSVSTLKIQRTERGDSAVYLCASSLGTGTNNEQFFGPGTRLTVL.

The rearrangement links TRBV15 to TRBJ1-5; the D gene TCRdb calls, TRBD1, cannot be checked with no DNA. CDR3 length: 15 amino acids. From germline, CDR1 is LNHNV and CDR2 YYDKDF (reference sequence). This CDR3 is CATSDRNRAGQPQHF.

The chain recombines TRBV4-3 with TRBJ2-2. The CDR3 contains 14 residues. Germline assignment: CDR1 LGHNA and CDR2 YSLEER. The CDR3 reads CASSQDFRAGELFF.